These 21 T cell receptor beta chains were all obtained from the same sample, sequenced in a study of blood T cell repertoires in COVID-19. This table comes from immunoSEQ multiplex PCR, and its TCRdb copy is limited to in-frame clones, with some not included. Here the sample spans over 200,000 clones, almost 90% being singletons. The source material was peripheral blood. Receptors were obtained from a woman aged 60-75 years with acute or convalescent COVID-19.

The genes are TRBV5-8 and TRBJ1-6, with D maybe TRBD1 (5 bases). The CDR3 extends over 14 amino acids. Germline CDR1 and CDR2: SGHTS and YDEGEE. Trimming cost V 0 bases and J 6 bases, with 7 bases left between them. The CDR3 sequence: CASSLGQINSPLHF. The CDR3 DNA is TGTGCCAGCAGCTTGGGACAGATTAATTCACCCCTCCACTTT.

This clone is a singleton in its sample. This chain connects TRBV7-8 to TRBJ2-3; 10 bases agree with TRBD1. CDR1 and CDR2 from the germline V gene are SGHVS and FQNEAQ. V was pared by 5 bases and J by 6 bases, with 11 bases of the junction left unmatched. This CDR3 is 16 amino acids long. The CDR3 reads CASSPRRQGAADTQYF. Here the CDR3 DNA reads TGTGCCAGCAGCCCAAGAAGACAGGGGGCTGCGGATACGCAGTATTTT. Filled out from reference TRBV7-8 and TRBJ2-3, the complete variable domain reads GAGVSQSPRYKVAKRGQDVALRCDPISGHVSLFWYQQALGQGPEFLTYFQNEAQLDKSGLPSDRFFAERPEGSVSTLKIQRTQQEDSAVYLCASSPRRQGAADTQYFGPGTRLTVL.

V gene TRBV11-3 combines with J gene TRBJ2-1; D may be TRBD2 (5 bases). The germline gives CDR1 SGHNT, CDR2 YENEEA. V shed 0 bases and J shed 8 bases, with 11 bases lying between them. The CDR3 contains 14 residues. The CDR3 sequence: CASSLDPSSHEQFF. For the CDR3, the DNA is TGTGCCAGCAGCTTAGATCCTAGCTCGCATGAGCAGTTCTTC.

The CDR3 nucleotides read TGTGCCAGTAGCCGGGACAGTCTCGACGAGCAGTACTTC. Encoded protein: CASSRDSLDEQYF. The V call is TRBV19, the J call TRBJ2-7; TRBD1 matches 7 bases. The CDR3 loop spans 13 amino acids. Germline-derived CDR1 and CDR2 are LNHDA and SQIVND (reference sequence). The V segment lost 6 bases and the J segment 5 bases; nucleotides outside the gene matches: 7.

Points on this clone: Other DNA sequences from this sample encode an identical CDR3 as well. In DNA, the CDR3 is TGCGCCAGCTCCTTAGAGTGGGGGGGAAACACTGAAGCTTTCTTT. Translating it yields CASSLEWGGNTEAFF. The chain employs TRBV5-1 and TRBJ1-1, with a possible D match to TRBD1 (5 bases). Looked up from germline, CDR1 is SGHRS and CDR2 is YFSETQ. The CDR3 runs 15 residues. V was shortened by 7 bases and J by 2 bases, with 18 bases between the two germline ends.

The CDR3: CASSFSTGLNYGYTF. The CDR3, as DNA: TGTGCCAGCAGTTTTTCTACAGGGCTTAACTATGGCTACACCTTC. The chain combines TRBV27 with TRBJ1-2, with a weak D call TRBD1 (6 bases). CDR3 length: 15 amino acids. Germline-derived CDR1 and CDR2 are MNHEY and SMNVEV (reference sequence). V lost 3 bases and J lost 1, with 12 bases in between.

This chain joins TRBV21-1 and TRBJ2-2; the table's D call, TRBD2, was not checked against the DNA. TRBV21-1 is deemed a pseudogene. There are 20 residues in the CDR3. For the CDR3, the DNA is TGTGCCAGCAGCAAAGTCGGAAGGGGACTAGCGGGCCCTAACACCGGGGAGCTGTTTTTT. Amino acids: CASSKVGRGLAGPNTGELFF.

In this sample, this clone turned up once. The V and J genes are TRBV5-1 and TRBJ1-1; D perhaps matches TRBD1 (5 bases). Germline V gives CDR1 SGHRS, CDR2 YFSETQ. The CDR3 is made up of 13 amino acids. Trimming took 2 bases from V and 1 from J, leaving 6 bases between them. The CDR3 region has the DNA TGCGCCAGCAGCTTCGGGGGGAACACTGAAGCTTTCTTT. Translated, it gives CASSFGGNTEAFF.

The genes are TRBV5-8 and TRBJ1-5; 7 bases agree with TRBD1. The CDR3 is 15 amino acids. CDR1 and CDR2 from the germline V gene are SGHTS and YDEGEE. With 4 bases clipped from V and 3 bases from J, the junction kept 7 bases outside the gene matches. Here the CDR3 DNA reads TGTGCCAGCAGCCTGGGACAGAGCTACAATCAGCCCCAGCATTTT. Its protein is CASSLGQSYNQPQHF.

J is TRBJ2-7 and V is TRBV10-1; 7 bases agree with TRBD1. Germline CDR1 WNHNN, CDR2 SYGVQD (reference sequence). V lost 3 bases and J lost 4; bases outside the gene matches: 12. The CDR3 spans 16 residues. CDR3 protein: CASSDSPRDSPYEQYF. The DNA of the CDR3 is TGCGCCAGCAGTGACAGTCCAAGGGACAGCCCGTACGAGCAGTACTTC.

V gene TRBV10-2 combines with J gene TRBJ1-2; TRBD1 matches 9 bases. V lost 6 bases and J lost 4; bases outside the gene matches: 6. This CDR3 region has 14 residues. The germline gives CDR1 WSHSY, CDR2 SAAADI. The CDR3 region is CASSSLTGGYGYTF. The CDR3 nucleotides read TGCGCCAGCAGCTCTTTGACAGGGGGCTATGGCTACACCTTC.

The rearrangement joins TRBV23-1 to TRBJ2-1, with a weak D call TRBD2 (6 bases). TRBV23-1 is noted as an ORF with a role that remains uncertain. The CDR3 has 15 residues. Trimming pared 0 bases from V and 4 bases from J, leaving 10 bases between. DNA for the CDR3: TGCGCCAGCAGTCAATCCGAGGCGGGATACAATGAGCAGTTCTTC. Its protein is CASSQSEAGYNEQFF.

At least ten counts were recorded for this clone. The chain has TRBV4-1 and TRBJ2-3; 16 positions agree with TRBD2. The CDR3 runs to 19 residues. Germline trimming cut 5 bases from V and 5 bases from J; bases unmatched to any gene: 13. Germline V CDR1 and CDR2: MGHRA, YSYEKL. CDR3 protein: CASSLTGTSGGAAVDTQYF. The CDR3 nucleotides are TGCGCCAGCAGCTTAACCGGGACTAGCGGGGGGGCCGCTGTAGATACGCAGTATTTT.

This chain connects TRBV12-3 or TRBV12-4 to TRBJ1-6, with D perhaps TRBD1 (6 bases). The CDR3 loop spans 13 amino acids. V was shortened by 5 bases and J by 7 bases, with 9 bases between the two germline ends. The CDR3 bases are TGTGCCAGCAGTCCTAGGGGGAATTCACCCCTCCACTTT. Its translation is CASSPRGNSPLHF.

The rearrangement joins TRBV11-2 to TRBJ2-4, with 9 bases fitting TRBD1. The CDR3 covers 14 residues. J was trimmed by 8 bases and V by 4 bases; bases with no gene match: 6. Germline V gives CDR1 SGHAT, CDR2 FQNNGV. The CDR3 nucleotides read TGTGCCAGCAGCTCTACAGGGGGCTCGTACATTCAGTACTTC. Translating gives CASSSTGGSYIQYF.

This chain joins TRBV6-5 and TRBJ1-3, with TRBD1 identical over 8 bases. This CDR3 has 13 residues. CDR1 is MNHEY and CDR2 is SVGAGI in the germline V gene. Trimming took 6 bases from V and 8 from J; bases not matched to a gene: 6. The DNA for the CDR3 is TGTGCCAGCAGGCGGACAGGGTTTCACACCATATATTTT. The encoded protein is CASRRTGFHTIYF.

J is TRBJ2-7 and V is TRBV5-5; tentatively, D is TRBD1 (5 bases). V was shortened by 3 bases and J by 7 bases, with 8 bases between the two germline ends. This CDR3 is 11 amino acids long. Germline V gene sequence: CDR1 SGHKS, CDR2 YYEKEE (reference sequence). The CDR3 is CASSSGLEQYF. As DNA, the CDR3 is TGTGCCAGCAGCTCAGGGTTAGAGCAGTACTTC.

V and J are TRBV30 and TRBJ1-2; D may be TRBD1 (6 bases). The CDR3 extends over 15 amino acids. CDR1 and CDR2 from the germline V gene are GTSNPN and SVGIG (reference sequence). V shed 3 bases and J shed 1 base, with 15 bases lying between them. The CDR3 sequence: CAWSPRGGFNYGYTF. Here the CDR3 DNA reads TGTGCCTGGAGCCCCCGAGGGGGATTTAACTATGGCTACACCTTC.

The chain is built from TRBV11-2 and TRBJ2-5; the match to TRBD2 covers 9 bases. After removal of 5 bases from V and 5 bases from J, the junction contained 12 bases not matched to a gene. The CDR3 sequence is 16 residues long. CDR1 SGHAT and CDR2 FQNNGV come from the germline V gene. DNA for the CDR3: TGTGCCAGCAGCCGCCGACGGACTAGCGTTATTGAGACCCAGTACTTC. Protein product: CASSRRRTSVIETQYF.

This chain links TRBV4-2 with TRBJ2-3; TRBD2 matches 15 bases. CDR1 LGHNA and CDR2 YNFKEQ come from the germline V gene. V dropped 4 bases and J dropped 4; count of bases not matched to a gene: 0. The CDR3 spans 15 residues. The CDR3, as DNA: TGTGCCAGCAGCCGGACTAGCGGGGGGGCAGATACGCAGTATTTT. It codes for CASSRTSGGADTQYF.

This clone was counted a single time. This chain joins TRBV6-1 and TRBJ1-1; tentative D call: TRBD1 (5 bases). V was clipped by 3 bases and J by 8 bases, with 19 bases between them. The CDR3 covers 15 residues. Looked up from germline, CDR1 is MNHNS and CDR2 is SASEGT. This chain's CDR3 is CASSEARSGLSEAFF. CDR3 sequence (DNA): TGTGCCAGCAGTGAGGCCCGCTCGGGACTTTCAGAAGCTTTCTTT.